This TCR beta chain was recovered during a study of blood T cell repertoires in COVID-19 (dated by TCRdb to 2020 to 2021). Background for the entire study: The collaborator samples originated in the United States, Italy and Spain and spanned the acute and convalescent phases of COVID-19. The repertoires were released in a freely available public database meant as a resource for research on the immune response to SARS-CoV-2. The prospective study material was composed of cDNA or gDNA derived from T cells, B-cell-depleted T cells, or PBMCs. Where HLA class I and class II types were available, the types were taken from metadata supplied by the sample provider, not from assay-based typing. The dataset comprised deeply sampled blood TCRbeta repertoires from subjects exposed to, actively infected with, or recovered from COVID-19. The samples were drawn from two sources: the first 160 participants of the ongoing ImmuneRACE study, and fewer than 1,500 subjects contributed by 6 global collaborators. Sample metadata almost always included a de-identified subject ID, COVID-19 status, age in years and sex. On the study overall, not on this receptor specifically: Clinical and demographic metadata were provided uncurated, with the amount varying by source and participant.

Collaborating institutions collected whole blood in K2EDTA tubes following their own protocols. For TCRbeta analysis, collaborators shipped samples in one of three forms: frozen whole blood, isolated PBMCs, or DNA extracted from either of those sample types. TCRbeta CDR3 regions were amplified from genomic DNA by means of the immunoSEQ Assay, a bias-controlled multiplex PCR. The authors processed their data as follows. Nucleated cell counts per sample were estimated from amplification of reference gene primers within the assay. To quantify the absolute abundance of each unique TCRbeta CDR3 rearrangement, sequence reads were collapsed and filtered. For each sample, productive Simpson clonality was calculated by taking the square root of Simpson's diversity index across productive rearrangements. Not all clones reach the TCRdb copy of this immuneACCESS table, which keeps in-frame sequences only. Checked studies attribute under half of the gap to unresolved V genes and leave the rest unexplained. D and trimming come from the DNA, and the V and J calls and clone size come from that table. The sample records 190,000 or so clones, about 85% of which are singletons. In total, the top ten clones hold more than 8% of the sample.

This clone was picked up one time. The specificity of this receptor is unknown. Base qualities are not recorded, but no much larger clone differs from it by a single base. Other DNA sequences from this sample encode an identical CDR3 as well. The CDR3 goes from the cysteine to the phenylalanine over 13 residues. Just CDR3 DNA is preserved here, 39 bases in frame from base 1. Based on the germline V gene, the CDR1 and CDR2 sequences are MRHNA and SNTAGT. V lost 4 bases and J lost 1 base; the stretch between them is 7 bases long. The sequencing sample was made of peripheral blood. The chain couples TRBV6-4 to TRBJ1-1, with no confidently assigned D gene. This clonotype originated in a woman at least 80 years old with acute or convalescent COVID-19. The nucleotide sequence reads as follows: TGTGCCAGCAGTGTAGAGGAGAACACTGAAGCTTTCTTT. Its protein is CASSVEENTEAFF.